This T cell receptor beta chain was retrieved from a study of T cells expressing NK-cell markers. Overall study: Beta-chain profiling covered CD3+CD56+NKG2C+, CD3+CD56+NKG2C- and CD3+CD56-NKG2C+ sorted subsets.

Study-level findings and limits: Among a few donors, these clonotypes also ranked first in the CD3+CD56-NKG2C+ fraction.

The authors generated TCR beta cDNA through 5'RACE template switching with UMIs. TCRdb reworked the 5' RACE reads into one entry per CDR3 protein, no DNA. This table holds 400,000 to 500,000 distinct CDR3 sequences. A note on this clonotype: Its target is not known.

CDR3 length equals 13 residues. CDR1 is DFQATT and CDR2 is SNEGSKA in the germline V gene (reference sequence). The V call is TRBV20-1, the J call TRBJ2-3; TCRdb picks TRBD1, but there is no DNA to check that call. This sequence was found in a woman between 18 and 70 years old in good health. The sequencing sample was made of blood T cells: a sorted CD56 or NKG2C T cell subset, CD4+ or CD8+ T cells, or bulk PBMC T cells (not recorded which). The CDR3 is CSARRGSADTQYF.